This T cell receptor (beta chain) was profiled in a study of T cells expressing NK-cell markers. Findings and caveats of the study: The study found dominant NKG2C+ clonotypes at roughly 1.0-7.5% of CD8+ T cells in over 5 donors.

TCR beta cDNA was generated via 5'RACE template switching incorporating UMIs. TCRdb reprocessed the 5' RACE reads and keeps a single row for each CDR3 protein, giving no DNA. Its table lists over 350,000 distinct CDR3 sequences. The CDR3 covers 17 residues. CDR1 MNHNS and CDR2 SASEGT come from the germline V gene. About this clonotype: What it binds is unknown.

This TCR derives from a woman aged 50 to 65 in good health. The sample was blood T cells: a sorted CD56 or NKG2C T cell subset, CD4+ or CD8+ T cells, or bulk PBMC T cells (not recorded which). V gene TRBV6-1 combines with J gene TRBJ2-6; TCRdb indicates TRBD1, and absent DNA this call remains unverified. This chain's CDR3 is CASSAGTGGFGANVLTF.